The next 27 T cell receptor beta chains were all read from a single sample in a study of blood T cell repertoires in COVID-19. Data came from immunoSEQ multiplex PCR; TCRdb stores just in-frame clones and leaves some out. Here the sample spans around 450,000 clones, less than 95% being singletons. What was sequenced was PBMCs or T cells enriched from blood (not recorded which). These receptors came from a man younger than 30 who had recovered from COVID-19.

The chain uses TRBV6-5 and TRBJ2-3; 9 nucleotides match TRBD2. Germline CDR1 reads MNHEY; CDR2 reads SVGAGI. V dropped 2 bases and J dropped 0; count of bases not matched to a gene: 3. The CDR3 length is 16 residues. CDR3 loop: CASSYLAGHSTDTQYF. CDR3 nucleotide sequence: TGTGCCAGCAGTTACCTAGCGGGGCATAGCACAGATACGCAGTATTTT.

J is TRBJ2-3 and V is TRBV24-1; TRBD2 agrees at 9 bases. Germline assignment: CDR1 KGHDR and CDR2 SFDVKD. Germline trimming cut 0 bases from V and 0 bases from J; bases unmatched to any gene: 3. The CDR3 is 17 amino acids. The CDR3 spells CATSDLGLAGSTDTQYF. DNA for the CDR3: TGTGCCACCAGTGATTTGGGCCTAGCGGGGAGCACAGATACGCAGTATTTT.

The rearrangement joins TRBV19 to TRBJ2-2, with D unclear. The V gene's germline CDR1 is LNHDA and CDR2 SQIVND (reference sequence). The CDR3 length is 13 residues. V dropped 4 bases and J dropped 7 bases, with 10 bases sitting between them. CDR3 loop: CASSTGPDGELFF. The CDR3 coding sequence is TGTGCCAGTAGTACAGGCCCCGACGGGGAGCTGTTTTTT. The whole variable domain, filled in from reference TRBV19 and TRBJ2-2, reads DGGITQSPKYLFRKEGQNVTLSCEQNLNHDAMYWYRQDPGQGLRLIYYSQIVNDFQKGDIAEGYSVSREKKESFPLTVTSAQKNPTAFYLCASSTGPDGELFFGEGSRLTVL.

This chain's CDR3 is CASSLRDRGGETQYF. CDR3 DNA: TGTGCCAGCAGCTTGCGGGACAGAGGGGGGGAGACCCAGTACTTC. The J gene is TRBJ2-5, the V gene TRBV7-8; D is possibly TRBD1 (7 bases). V was shortened by 3 bases and J by 5 bases, with 16 bases between the two germline ends. This CDR3 comprises 15 residues. Germline V gene lookup returns CDR1 SGHVS and CDR2 FQNEAQ.

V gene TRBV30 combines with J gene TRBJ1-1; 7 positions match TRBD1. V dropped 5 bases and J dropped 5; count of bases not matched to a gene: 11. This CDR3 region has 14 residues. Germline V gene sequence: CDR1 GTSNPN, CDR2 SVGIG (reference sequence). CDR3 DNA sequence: TGTGCCTGGCTGACAGGGAAAGGGTTTACTGAAGCTTTCTTT. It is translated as CAWLTGKGFTEAFF.

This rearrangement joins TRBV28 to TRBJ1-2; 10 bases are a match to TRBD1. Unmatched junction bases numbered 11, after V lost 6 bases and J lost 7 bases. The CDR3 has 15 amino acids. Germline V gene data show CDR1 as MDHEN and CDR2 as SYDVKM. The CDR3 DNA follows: TGTGCCAGCAGGTCGATCGACAGGGGGCAGTTTGGCTACACCTTC. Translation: CASRSIDRGQFGYTF.

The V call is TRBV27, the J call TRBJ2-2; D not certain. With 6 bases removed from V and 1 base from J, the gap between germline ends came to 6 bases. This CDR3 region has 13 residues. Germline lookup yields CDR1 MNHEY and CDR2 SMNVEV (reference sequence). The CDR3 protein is CASSPRNTGELFF. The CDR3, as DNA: TGTGCCAGCAGCCCCAGGAACACCGGGGAGCTGTTTTTT.

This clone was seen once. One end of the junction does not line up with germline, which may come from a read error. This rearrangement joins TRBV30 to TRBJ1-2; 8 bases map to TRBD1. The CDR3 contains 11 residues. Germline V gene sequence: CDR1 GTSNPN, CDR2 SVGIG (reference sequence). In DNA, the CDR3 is TGCACAGGGGGTGACGGCTATGGCTACACCTTC. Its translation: CTGGDGYGYTF.

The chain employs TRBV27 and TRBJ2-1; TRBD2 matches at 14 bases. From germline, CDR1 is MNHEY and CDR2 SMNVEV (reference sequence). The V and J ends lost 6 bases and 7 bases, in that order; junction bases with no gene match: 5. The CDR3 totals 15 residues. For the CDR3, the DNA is TGTGCCAGCAGAACCGGGACTAGCGGGAGAAATGAGCAGTTCTTC. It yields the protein CASRTGTSGRNEQFF.

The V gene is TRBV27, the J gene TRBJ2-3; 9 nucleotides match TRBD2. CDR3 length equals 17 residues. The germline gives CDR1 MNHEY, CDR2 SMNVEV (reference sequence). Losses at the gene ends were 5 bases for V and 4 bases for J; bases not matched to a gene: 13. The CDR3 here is CASSPLVASGVSDTQYF. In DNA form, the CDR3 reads TGTGCCAGCAGTCCCTTAGTAGCTAGCGGGGTCTCAGATACGCAGTATTTT.

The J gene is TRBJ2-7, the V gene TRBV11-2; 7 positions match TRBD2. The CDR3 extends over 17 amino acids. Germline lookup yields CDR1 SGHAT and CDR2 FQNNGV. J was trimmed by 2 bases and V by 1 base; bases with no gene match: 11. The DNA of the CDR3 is TGTGCCAGCAGCTTAGGCGGGACTATATACGTCCCCTACGAGCAGTACTTC. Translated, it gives CASSLGGTIYVPYEQYF.

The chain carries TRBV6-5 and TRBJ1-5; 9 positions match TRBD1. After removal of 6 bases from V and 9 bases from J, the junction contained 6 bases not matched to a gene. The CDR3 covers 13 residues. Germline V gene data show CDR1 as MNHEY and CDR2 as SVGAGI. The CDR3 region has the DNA TGTGCCAGCAGCGAGGGACAGGGAAGGCCCCAGCATTTT. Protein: CASSEGQGRPQHF.

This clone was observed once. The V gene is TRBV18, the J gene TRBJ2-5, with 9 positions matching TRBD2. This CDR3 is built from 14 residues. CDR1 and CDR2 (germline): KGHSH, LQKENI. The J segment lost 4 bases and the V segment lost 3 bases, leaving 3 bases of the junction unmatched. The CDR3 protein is CASSPGAGGETQYF. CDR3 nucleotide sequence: TGTGCCAGCTCACCGGGAGCGGGAGGAGAGACCCAGTACTTC.

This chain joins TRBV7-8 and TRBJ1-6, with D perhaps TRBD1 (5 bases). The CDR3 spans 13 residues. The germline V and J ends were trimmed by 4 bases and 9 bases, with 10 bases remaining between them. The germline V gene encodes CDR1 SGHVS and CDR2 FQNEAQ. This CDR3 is CASSSSQGSPLHF. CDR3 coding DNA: TGTGCCAGCAGCTCCTCCCAGGGTTCACCCCTCCACTTT.

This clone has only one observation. The CDR3 DNA is TGTGCCAGCAGCTCCTCCGGGACAGGGAATCAGCCCCAGCATTTT. Translation: CASSSSGTGNQPQHF. The V call is TRBV7-9, the J call TRBJ1-5; 9 bases match TRBD1. The CDR3 runs 15 residues. Germline V gene lookup returns CDR1 SEHNR and CDR2 FQNEAQ (reference sequence). Losses at the gene ends were 4 bases for V and 4 bases for J; bases not matched to a gene: 5. Variable domain in full (rest from reference TRBV7-9 and TRBJ1-5): DTGVSQNPRHKITKRGQNVTFRCDPISEHNRLYWYRQTLGQGPEFLTYFQNEAQLEKSRLLSDRFSAERPKGSFSTLEIQRTEQGDSAMYLCASSSSGTGNQPQHFGDGTRLSIL.

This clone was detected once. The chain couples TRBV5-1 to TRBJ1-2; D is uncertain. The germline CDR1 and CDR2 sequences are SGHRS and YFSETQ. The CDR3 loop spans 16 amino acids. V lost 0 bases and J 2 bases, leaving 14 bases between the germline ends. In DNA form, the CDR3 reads TGCGCCAGCAGCTTGGACGAGGCCCGGTCCAACTATGGCTACACCTTC. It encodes CASSLDEARSNYGYTF.

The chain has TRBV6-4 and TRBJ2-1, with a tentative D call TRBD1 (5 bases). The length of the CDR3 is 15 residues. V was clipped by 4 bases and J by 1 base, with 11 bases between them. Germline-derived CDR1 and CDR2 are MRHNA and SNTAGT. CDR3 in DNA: TGTGCCAGCAGTGTGGACACGGATTCCTACAATGAGCAGTTCTTC. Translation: CASSVDTDSYNEQFF.

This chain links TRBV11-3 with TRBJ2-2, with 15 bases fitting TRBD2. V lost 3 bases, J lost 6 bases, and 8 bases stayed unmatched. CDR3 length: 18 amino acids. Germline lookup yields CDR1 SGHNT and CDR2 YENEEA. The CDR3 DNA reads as TGTGCCAGCAGCTTTCCTCCGGGACTAGCGGGGGGCGCCGGGGAGCTGTTTTTT. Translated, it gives CASSFPPGLAGGAGELFF.

The CDR3 coding sequence is TGTGCCAGCACCCGGACAGGGGGAGACGAGCAGTACTTC. Encoded protein: CASTRTGGDEQYF. The chain recombines TRBV27 with TRBJ2-7; TRBD1 agrees at 10 bases. CDR1 is MNHEY, CDR2 SMNVEV, per germline (reference sequence). With 7 bases clipped from V and 5 bases from J, the junction kept 5 bases outside the gene matches. This CDR3 comprises 13 residues.

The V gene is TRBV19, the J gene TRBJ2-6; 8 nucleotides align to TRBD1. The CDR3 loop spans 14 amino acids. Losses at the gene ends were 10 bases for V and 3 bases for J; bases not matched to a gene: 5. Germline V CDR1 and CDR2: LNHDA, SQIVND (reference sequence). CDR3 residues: CAIPGGGGANVLTF. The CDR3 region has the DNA TGTGCCATTCCAGGGGGCGGTGGGGCCAACGTCCTGACTTTC. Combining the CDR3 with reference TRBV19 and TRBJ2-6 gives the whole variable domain DGGITQSPKYLFRKEGQNVTLSCEQNLNHDAMYWYRQDPGQGLRLIYYSQIVNDFQKGDIAEGYSVSREKKESFPLTVTSAQKNPTAFYLCAIPGGGGANVLTFGAGSRLTVL.

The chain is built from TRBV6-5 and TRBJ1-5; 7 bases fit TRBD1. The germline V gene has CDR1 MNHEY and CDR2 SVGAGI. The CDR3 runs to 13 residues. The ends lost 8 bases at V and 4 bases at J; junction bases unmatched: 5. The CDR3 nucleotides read TGTGCCAGCGCAGACAGGGTAAATCAGCCCCAGCATTTT. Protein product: CASADRVNQPQHF.

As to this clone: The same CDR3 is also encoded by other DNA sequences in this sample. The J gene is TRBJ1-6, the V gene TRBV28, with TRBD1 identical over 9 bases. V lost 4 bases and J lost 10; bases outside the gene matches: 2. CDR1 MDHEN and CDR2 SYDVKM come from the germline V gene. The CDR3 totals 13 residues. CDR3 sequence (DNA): TGTGCCAGCAGTTCGGGACAGGGATCACCCCTCCACTTT. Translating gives CASSSGQGSPLHF.

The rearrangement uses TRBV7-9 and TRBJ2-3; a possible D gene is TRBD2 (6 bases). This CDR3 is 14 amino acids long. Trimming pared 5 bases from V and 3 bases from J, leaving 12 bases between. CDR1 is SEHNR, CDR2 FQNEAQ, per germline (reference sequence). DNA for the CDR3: TGTGCCAGCAGCCCGGAGGGTTTTACAGATACGCAGTATTTT. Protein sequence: CASSPEGFTDTQYF.

The CDR3 sequence: CASRIPSVGNTEAFF. The CDR3 DNA reads as TGTGCCAGCAGAATACCTTCAGTTGGGAACACTGAAGCTTTCTTT. The chain is built from TRBV6-5 and TRBJ1-1, with no clear D. Germline assignment: CDR1 MNHEY and CDR2 SVGAGI. V was trimmed by 6 bases and J by 1 base, leaving 15 bases between them. The CDR3 runs to 15 residues.

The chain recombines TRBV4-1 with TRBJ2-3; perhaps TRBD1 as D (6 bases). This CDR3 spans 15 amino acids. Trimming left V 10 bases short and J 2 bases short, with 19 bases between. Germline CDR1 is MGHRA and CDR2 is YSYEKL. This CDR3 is CATAGDGVPTDTQYF. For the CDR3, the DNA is TGCGCCACGGCAGGGGATGGGGTACCCACAGATACGCAGTATTTT.

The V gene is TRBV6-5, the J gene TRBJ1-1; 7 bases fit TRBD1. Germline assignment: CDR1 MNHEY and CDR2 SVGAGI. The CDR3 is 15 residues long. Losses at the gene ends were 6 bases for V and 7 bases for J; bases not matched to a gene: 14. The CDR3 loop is CASRHRGTQPLEAFF. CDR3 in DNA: TGTGCCAGCAGACACAGGGGAACGCAACCGCTTGAAGCTTTCTTT.

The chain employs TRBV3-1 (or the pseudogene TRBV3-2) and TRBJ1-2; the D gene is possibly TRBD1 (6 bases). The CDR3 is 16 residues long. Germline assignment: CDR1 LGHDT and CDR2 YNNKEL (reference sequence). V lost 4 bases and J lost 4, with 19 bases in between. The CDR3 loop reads CASSPSTGPLGYGYTF. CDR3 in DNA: TGTGCCAGCAGCCCCTCGACAGGCCCGCTCGGCTATGGCTACACCTTC.